This T cell receptor beta chain was captured by sequencing in a study of blood T cell repertoires in COVID-19. Study information: Specimens from acute and convalescent COVID-19 originated in the United States, Italy and Spain. T cells, B-cell-depleted T cells, or PBMCs supplied cDNA or gDNA.

Per the study methods: It was from reference gene primer amplification that nucleated cell counts were estimated. Generated by immunoSEQ multiplex PCR, the TCRdb table keeps only in-frame clones and is missing some. For V, J and clone size, that table is used; D and trimming come from the DNA. The sample holds roughly 63,000 clones, roughly 86% seen once. The sequence was collected from a woman between 45 and 65 years old with active or convalescent COVID-19. The material sequenced was peripheral blood.

CDR3 sequence reads: CASSQVGQNTGELFF. The CDR3 DNA is TGTGCCAGCAGCCAAGTGGGACAGAACACCGGGGAGCTGTTTTTT. V and J are TRBV4-2 and TRBJ2-2, with a tentative D call TRBD1 (6 bases). V lost 1 base to trimming and J lost 1 base, with 7 bases between them. The CDR3 loop spans 15 amino acids. Germline CDR1 and CDR2: LGHNA and YNFKEQ.